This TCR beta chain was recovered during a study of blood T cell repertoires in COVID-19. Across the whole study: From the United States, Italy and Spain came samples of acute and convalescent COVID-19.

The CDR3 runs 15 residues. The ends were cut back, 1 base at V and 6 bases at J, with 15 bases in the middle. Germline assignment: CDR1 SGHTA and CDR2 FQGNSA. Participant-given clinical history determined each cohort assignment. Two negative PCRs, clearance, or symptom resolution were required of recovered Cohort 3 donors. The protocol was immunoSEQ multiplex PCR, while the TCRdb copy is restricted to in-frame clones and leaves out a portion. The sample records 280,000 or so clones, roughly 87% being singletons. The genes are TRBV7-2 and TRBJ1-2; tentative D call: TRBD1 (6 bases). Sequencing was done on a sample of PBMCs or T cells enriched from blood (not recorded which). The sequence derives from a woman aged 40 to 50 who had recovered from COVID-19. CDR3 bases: TGTGCCAGCAGCTTAGAAATTTTGGCAGGGGATGGCTACACCTTC. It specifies CASSLEILAGDGYTF.